This TCR beta chain was identified in a study of T cell repertoires in cytomegalovirus infection. This clonotype was seen many times. From the reads, TCRdb called clonotypes with MiXCR, one entry per CDR3 protein. In the table there are around 530,000 distinct CDR3 sequences, 15% to 20% of which are singletons. Germline CDR1 is SGHVS and CDR2 is FNYEAQ. The germline V and J ends were trimmed by 5 bases and 2 bases, with 13 bases remaining between them. The CDR3 runs 14 residues. This TCR came from a human donor in good health (CMV status not recorded). Some clones in this sample may be carry-over from other donors' samples. The chain employs TRBV7-6 and TRBJ2-7, with D perhaps matching TRBD1 or TRBD2 (5 bases each). The specimen sequenced was CD8+ T cells from PBMCs. The CDR3 sequence is CASSPSSGPYEQYF. CDR3 bases: TGTGCCAGCAGCCCTTCCTCGGGACCCTACGAGCAGTACTTC.